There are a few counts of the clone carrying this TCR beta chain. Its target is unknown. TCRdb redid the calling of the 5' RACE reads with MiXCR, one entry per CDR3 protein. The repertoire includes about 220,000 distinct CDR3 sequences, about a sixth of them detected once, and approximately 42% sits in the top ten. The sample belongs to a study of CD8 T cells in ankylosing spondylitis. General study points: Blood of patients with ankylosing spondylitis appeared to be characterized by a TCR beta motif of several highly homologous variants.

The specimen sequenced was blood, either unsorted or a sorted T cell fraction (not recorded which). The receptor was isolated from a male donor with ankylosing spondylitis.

The CDR3 sequence is CASSLVGFGELFF. CDR3 coding DNA: TGTGCCAGCAGTCTGGTGGGTTTCGGGGAGCTGTTTTTT. J is TRBJ2-2 and V is TRBV6-2 or TRBV6-3; no reliable D call. In germline, CDR1 is MNHEY, CDR2 SVGEGT. Trimming took 5 bases from V and 7 from J, leaving 11 bases between them. The length of the CDR3 is 13 residues.